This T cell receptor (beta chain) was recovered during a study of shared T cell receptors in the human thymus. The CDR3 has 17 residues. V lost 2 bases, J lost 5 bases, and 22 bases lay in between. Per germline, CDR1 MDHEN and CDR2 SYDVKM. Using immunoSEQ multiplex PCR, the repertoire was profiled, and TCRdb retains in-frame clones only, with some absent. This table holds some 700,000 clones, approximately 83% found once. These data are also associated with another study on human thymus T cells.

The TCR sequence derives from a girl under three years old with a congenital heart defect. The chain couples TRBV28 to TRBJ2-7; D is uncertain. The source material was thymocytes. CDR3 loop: CASSLTAGPYLRDEQYF. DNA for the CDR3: TGTGCCAGCAGTTTAACGGCAGGCCCCTATCTCCGAGACGAGCAGTACTTC.